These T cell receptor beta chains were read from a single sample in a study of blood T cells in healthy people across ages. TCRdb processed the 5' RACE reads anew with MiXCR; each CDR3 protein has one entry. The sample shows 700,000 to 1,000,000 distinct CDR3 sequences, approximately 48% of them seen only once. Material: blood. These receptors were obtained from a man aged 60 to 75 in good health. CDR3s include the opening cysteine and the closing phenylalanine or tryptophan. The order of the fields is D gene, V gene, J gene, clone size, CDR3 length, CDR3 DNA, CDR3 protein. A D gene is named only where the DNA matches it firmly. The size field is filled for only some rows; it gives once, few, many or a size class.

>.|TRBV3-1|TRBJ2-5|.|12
TGTGCCAGCGGCCGCTACCAAGAGACCCAGTACTTC
CASGRYQETQYF
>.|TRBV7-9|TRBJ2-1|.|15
TGTGCCAGCAGCTTAGTCCACACAACGATCAATGAGCAGTTCTTC
CASSLVHTTINEQFF
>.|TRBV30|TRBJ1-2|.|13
TGTGCCTGGAGTGCAGGGAGGGGGTATGGCTACACCTTC
CAWSAGRGYGYTF
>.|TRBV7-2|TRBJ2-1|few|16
TGTGCCAGCAGCTTAGTTCGTGTGTTAGTCGGCAATGAGCAGTTCTTC
CASSLVRVLVGNEQFF
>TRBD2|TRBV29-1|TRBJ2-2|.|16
TGCAGCGTTGAGCTGCCGGGACTAGCGGGGGCGAGGGAGCTGTTTTTT
CSVELPGLAGARELFF
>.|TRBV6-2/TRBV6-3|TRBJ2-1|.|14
TGTGCCAGCAGTTACGATGGCGGCTACAATGAGCAGTTCTTC
CASSYDGGYNEQFF
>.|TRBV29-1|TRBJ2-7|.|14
TGCAGCGTTGGGGGTTTAGGGGACAACGACGAGCAGTACTTC
CSVGGLGDNDEQYF
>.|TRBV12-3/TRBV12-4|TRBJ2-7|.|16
TGTGCCAGCACCCAGGGGGGCAGCTTGGGGTACAATGAGCAGTACTTC
CASTQGGSLGYNEQYF
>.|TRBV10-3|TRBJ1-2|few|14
TGTGCCATCAGTGAGTCTAGGGAGAACTATGGCTACACCTTC
CAISESRENYGYTF
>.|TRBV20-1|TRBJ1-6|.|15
TGCAGTGCTAGAGGGGGAGGTTTGCCAAATTCACCCCTCCACTTT
CSARGGGLPNSPLHF
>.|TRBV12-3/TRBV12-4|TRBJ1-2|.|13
TGTGCCAGCAGTACCCTCCAGACCTATGGCTACACCTTC
CASSTLQTYGYTF
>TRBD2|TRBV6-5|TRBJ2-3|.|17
TGTGCCAGCAGTTACTCGAGCAGCGGGGGTCTCACAGATACGCAGTATTTT
CASSYSSSGGLTDTQYF
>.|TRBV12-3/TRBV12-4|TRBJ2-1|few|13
TGTGCCAGCAACTCCGGGGGCCTCAATGAGCAGTTCTTC
CASNSGGLNEQFF
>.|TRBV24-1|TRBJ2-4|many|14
TGTGCCACCTCCGCTCGAGGGCGTGAAAACATTCAGTACTTC
CATSARGRENIQYF
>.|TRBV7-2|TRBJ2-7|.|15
TGTGCCAGCAGCTTAGTCCCACAGGCCAACAACGAGCAGTACTTC
CASSLVPQANNEQYF
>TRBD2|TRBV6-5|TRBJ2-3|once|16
TGTGCCAGCAGACCGGGACTAGCGGCCTACACAGATGCGCAGTATTTT
CASRPGLAAYTDAQYF
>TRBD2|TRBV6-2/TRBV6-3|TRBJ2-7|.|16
TGTGCCAGCAGTTACGTCCTAGCGGGGGCCTCCTACGAGCAGTGCTTC
CASSYVLAGASYEQCF
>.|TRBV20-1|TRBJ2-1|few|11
TGCAGTGCTGGATACCTGGGCGAGCAGTTCTTC
CSAGYLGEQFF
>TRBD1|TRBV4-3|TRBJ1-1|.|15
TGCGCCAGCAGCCCGGACAGGGGGGTATTCACTGAAGCTTTCTTT
CASSPDRGVFTEAFF
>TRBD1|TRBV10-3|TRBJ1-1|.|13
TGTGCCATCACCGGACAGGGAAACACTGAAGCTTTCTTT
CAITGQGNTEAFF
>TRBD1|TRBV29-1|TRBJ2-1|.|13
TGCAGCCAAAAGGGACAGGGCGAGAATGAGCAGTTCTTC
CSQKGQGENEQFF
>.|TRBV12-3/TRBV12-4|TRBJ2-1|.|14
TGTGCCAGCAGTTACGCGCGCCAGCACAATGAGCAGTTCTTC
CASSYARQHNEQFF
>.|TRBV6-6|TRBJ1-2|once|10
TGTGCCAGCAGTGCCCAGGGCTGCACCTTC
CASSAQGCTF
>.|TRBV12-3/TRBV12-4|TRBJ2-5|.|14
TGTGCCAGCAGTTTTCGGGGACTTCAAGAGACCCAGTACTTC
CASSFRGLQETQYF
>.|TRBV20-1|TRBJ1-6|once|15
TGCAGTGGTTATAGGGAATACTCCTATAATTCACCCCTCCACTTT
CSGYREYSYNSPLHF
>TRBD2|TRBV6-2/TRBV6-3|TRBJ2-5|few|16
TGTGCCAGCAGTGGTCTAAACAGCGGGGTACAAGAGACCCAGTACTTC
CASSGLNSGVQETQYF
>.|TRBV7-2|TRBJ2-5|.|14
TGTGCCAGCAGCTTAGGACCAGCTTTGGAGACCCAGTACTTC
CASSLGPALETQYF
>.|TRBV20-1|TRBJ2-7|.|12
TGCAGTGCTAGAGTTGACGGGTCCGAGCAGTACTTC
CSARVDGSEQYF
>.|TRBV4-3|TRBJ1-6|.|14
TGCGCCAGCAGCCAAGAGAGTTCCAATTCACCCCTCCACTTT
CASSQESSNSPLHF
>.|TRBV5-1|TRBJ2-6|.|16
TGCGCCAGCAGCAAAATGCAGGGAGCTGGGGCCAACGTCCTGACTTTC
CASSKMQGAGANVLTF
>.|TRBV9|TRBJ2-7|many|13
TGTGCCAGCAGCGGGGGGGCAGCCTACGAGCAGTACTTC
CASSGGAAYEQYF
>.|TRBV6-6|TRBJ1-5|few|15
TGTGCCAGCGGCACAGGGACTGCCAGGATGGAGCCCCAGCATTTT
CASGTGTARMEPQHF
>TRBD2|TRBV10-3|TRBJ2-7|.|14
TGTGCCATCAGATCAGCGGGGGGGTACTACGAGCAGTACTTC
CAIRSAGGYYEQYF
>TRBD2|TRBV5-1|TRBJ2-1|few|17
TGCGCCAGCAGCTCCCTCCCGACTAGCGGGGATAGCAATGAGCAGTTCTTC
CASSSLPTSGDSNEQFF
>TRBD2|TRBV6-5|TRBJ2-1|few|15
TGTGCCAGCAGTTACTCTGGCGGGGGTTACAATGAGCAGTTCTTC
CASSYSGGGYNEQFF
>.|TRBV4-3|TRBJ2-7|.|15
TGCGCCAGCAGCCAAGAGTGGGGAGGGGGCTACGAGCAGTACTTC
CASSQEWGGGYEQYF
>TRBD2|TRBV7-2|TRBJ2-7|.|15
TGTGCCAGCAGCTTCATGACTAGCGGGGGAAACGAGCAGTACTTC
CASSFMTSGGNEQYF
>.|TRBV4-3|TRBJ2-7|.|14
TGCGCCAGCAGCCTCCCAGAGGGTTACTACGAGCAGTACTTC
CASSLPEGYYEQYF
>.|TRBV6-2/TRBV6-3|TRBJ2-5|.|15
TGTGCCAGCATCTGGGTCAGAGACGGTCAAGAGACCCAGTACTTC
CASIWVRDGQETQYF
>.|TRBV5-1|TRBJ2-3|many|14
TGCGCCAGCAGCTTGCAGGCCTCCACAGATACGCAGTATTTT
CASSLQASTDTQYF
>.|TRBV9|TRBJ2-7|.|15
TGTGCCAGCAGCGTTGGAGGGGGGGCCTTTTCCGAGCAGTACTTC
CASSVGGGAFSEQYF
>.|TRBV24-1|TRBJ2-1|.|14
TGTGCCACCAGTGATCCGTCAGAGGGCAATGAGCAGTTCTTC
CATSDPSEGNEQFF
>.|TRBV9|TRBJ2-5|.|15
TGTGCCAGCAGCGAGCTAGGACAGAGTCACAATGAGCAGTACTTC
CASSELGQSHNEQYF
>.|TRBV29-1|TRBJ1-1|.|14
TGCAGCGTTGAAGAGAACACCTTGAACACTGAAGCTTTCTTT
CSVEENTLNTEAFF
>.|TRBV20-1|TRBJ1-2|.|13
TGCAGTGCTAGTTCACAGACGAACTATGACTACACCTTC
CSASSQTNYDYTF
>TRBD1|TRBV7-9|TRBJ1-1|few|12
TGTGCCAGCAGCTCTGGGGACAGAAAAGCTTTCTTT
CASSSGDRKAFF
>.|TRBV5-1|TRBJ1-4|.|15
TGCGCCAGCAGCTTTTCCGGGGACTTTAATGAAAAGCTGTTTTTT
CASSFSGDFNEKLFF
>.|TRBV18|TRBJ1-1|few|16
TGTGCCAGCTCACGAGCCCACGGACAGACGAACACTGAAGCTTTCTTT
CASSRAHGQTNTEAFF
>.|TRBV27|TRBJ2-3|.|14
TGTGCCAGCAGTCCCGGTCGAGGCCCAGATACGCAGTATTTT
CASSPGRGPDTQYF
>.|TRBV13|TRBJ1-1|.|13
TGTGCCGGCAGCCCACGTGAGGAGGGCGAAGCTTTCTTT
CAGSPREEGEAFF
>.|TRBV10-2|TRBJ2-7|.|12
TGCGCCAGCAGTTCGGCAATCAGTGAGCAGTACTTC
CASSSAISEQYF
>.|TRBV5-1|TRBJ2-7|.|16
TGCGCCAGCAGTTCACCACAGGGTTTAACCACCTACGAGCAGTACTTC
CASSSPQGLTTYEQYF
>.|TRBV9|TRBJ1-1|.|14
TGTGCCAGCAGCGCCCGGGCCGAGAACACTGAAGCTTTCTTT
CASSARAENTEAFF
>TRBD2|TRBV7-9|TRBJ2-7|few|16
TGTGCCAGCAGCCCTCCTGTTAGCGGGGGGGCCAATGAGCAGTACTTC
CASSPPVSGGANEQYF
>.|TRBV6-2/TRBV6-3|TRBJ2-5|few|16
TGTGCCAGCAGTGCCCCGACAGGCCAGGCGGAGAAGACCCAGTACTTC
CASSAPTGQAEKTQYF
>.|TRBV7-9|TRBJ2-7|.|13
TGTGCCAGCAGCTCAACAGTCATGAGTGAGCAGTACTTC
CASSSTVMSEQYF
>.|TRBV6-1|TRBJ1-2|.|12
TGTGCCAGCAGTGAAGAAGGGTTTGGCTACACCTTC
CASSEEGFGYTF
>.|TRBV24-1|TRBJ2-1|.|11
TGTGCCACCGGACGGGTCGATGAGCAGTTCTTC
CATGRVDEQFF